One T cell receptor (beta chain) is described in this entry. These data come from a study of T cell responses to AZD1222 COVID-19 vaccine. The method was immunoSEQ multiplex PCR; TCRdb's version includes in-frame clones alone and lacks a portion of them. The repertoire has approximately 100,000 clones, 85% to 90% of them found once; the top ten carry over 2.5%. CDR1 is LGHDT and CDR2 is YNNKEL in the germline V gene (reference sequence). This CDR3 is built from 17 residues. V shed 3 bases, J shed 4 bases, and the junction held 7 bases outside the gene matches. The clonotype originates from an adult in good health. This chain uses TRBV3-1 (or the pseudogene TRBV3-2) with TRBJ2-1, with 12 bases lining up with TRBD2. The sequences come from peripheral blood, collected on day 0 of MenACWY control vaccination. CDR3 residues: CASSQAIGLAGYNEQFF. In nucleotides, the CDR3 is TGTGCCAGCAGCCAGGCCATCGGACTAGCGGGGTACAATGAGCAGTTCTTC.